The T cell receptor (beta chain) under discussion was sequenced for a study of identical twins. Findings and limits, study-wide: Without tracking the same donors, conclusions rested on cross-sectional statistical analysis. The more abundant beta clonotypes in cord blood had fewer insertions, and memory repertoires did not show this. Diverse VJ usage suggested most zero-insertion clonotypes were not invariant T cells.

This clonotype occurred a few times. The antigen remains unidentified. V lost 4 bases, J lost 3 bases, and 9 bases lay in between. Per the germline V gene, CDR1 is LGHDT and CDR2 is YNNKEL (reference sequence). The CDR3 contains 14 residues. Each CDR3 protein gets one entry after TCRdb re-called the 5' RACE reads with MiXCR. This table holds about 810,000 distinct CDR3 sequences, about 12% found once. These same records also appear under a second study, on yellow fever vaccine responses in identical twins.

The genes are TRBV3-1 and TRBJ2-2; D is unresolved. The clonotype was recovered from a young woman in good health. Sequencing input: PBMCs. The CDR3 sequence is CASSLDAHTGELFF. Written as DNA, the CDR3 is TGTGCCAGCAGCCTAGACGCTCACACCGGGGAGCTGTTTTTT.